The rows below give T cell receptor beta chains drawn from one sample of a study of blood T cells in healthy people across ages. TCRdb re-analysed the 5' RACE reads in MiXCR, keeping a single row per CDR3 protein. The sample yields about 670,000 distinct CDR3 sequences, about 43% seen once. Sequenced input: blood. The origin of the receptors is a man of 80 years or more in good health. Both conserved end residues are part of each CDR3. Fields, in order: D gene, V gene, clone size, J gene, CDR3 protein, CDR3 DNA. D genes are given only for firm matches. Clone size, where shown, is once, few, many, or a class for clones that have expanded.

>TRBD1|TRBV2|-|TRBJ1-2
CASSGDRDNYGYTF
TGTGCCAGCAGTGGGGACAGAGATAACTATGGCTACACCTTC
>TRBD1|TRBV9|-|TRBJ2-3
CASSVGQGATDTQYF
TGTGCCAGCAGCGTCGGACAGGGGGCAACAGATACGCAGTATTTT
>TRBD2|TRBV7-2|-|TRBJ2-3
CASSDSGPSSTDTQYF
TGTGCCAGCAGCGATAGCGGGCCCTCTAGCACAGATACGCAGTATTTT
>TRBD1|TRBV5-1|-|TRBJ2-1
CASSSTGGNSYNGQFF
TGCGCCAGCAGCTCAACAGGGGGCAACTCCTACAATGGGCAGTTCTTC
>TRBD2|TRBV5-5|few|TRBJ2-1
CASSIRLAGGSEQFF
TGTGCCAGCAGCATCCGACTAGCGGGAGGGAGTGAGCAGTTCTTC
>TRBD2|TRBV3-1|-|TRBJ2-7
CASSQDWGLAREQYF
TGTGCCAGCAGCCAAGATTGGGGACTAGCGCGCGAGCAGTACTTC
>TRBD1|TRBV12-3/TRBV12-4|-|TRBJ2-4
CASSQTGTGSSIQYF
TGTGCCAGCAGTCAAACCGGGACAGGTTCCAGCATTCAGTACTTC
>-|TRBV9|-|TRBJ1-1
CASSVAVGNTEAFF
TGTGCCAGCAGCGTAGCTGTGGGGAACACTGAAGCTTTCTTT
>TRBD1|TRBV29-1|many|TRBJ2-1
CSVGLPGQGAGMFF
TGCAGCGTTGGCCTTCCGGGACAGGGAGCCGGAATGTTCTTC
>-|TRBV29-1|-|TRBJ1-4
CSVVAGEKLFF
TGCAGCGTTGTAGCTGGAGAAAAACTGTTTTTT
>-|TRBV6-5|-|TRBJ2-7
CASRSGTEILYEQYF
TGTGCCAGCAGATCCGGGACCGAAATTCTATACGAGCAGTACTTC
>-|TRBV7-2|-|TRBJ2-7
CASSSRVLSSYEQYF
TGTGCCAGCAGCTCCCGGGTCTTGAGCTCCTACGAGCAGTACTTC
>TRBD2|TRBV20-1|few|TRBJ2-1
CSANSGGRNEQFF
TGCAGTGCGAATAGCGGGGGTAGGAATGAGCAGTTCTTC
>-|TRBV18|-|TRBJ2-7
CASSPNGRDHEQYF
TGTGCCAGCTCACCAAACGGCAGGGACCACGAGCAGTACTTC
>-|TRBV29-1|-|TRBJ1-1
CSVVRGGTEAFF
TGCAGCGTTGTCAGGGGAGGGACTGAAGCTTTCTTT
>-|TRBV20-1|-|TRBJ2-5
CSAPQSGVRQETQYF
TGCAGTGCCCCGCAGTCGGGGGTACGCCAAGAGACCCAGTACTTC
>TRBD1|TRBV3-1|-|TRBJ1-2
CASSQATGNPNGYTF
TGTGCCAGCAGCCAGGCGACAGGGAACCCGAATGGCTACACCTTC
>-|TRBV21-1|few|TRBJ2-3
CASSLGQGGIDTQYF
TGTGCCAGCAGCCTCGGACAGGGGGGGATAGATACGCAGTATTTT
>-|TRBV5-1|-|TRBJ2-7
CASSLALSSSYNEQYF
TGCGCCAGCAGCTTGGCCTTATCCAGCTCCTACAATGAGCAGTACTTC
>TRBD1|TRBV6-2/TRBV6-3|-|TRBJ2-6
CASSPSYAGGNGANVLTF
TGTGCCAGCAGTCCCTCGTACGCAGGGGGTAATGGGGCCAACGTCCTGACTTTC
>-|TRBV7-6|-|TRBJ2-7
CASSLGGRGAWCEQYF
TGTGCCAGCAGCTTAGGTGGACGGGGGGCTTGGTGCGAGCAGTACTTC
>-|TRBV7-9|-|TRBJ1-2
CASSATDRYGYTF
TGTGCCAGCAGCGCCACTGACCGCTATGGCTACACCTTC